A single sample is the source of the 31 T cell receptor beta chains below, sequenced in a study of cytomegalovirus exposure and HLA in healthy donors. A multiplex PCR was run with 60 Vbeta primers and 13 Jbeta primers. Profiling relied on immunoSEQ multiplex PCR, and the TCRdb table lists in-frame clones only, not all of them. The table includes 150,000 to 200,000 clones, around 83% detected once. Sequenced: PBMCs. The receptor set was obtained from a middle-aged man in good health and CMV-seropositive.

The gene calls are TRBV6-5 and TRBJ2-5; D uncertain. The end of the DNA fits TRBJ2-7 better, so the J call may be wrong. The CDR3 loop spans 14 amino acids. Germline CDR1 and CDR2: MNHEY and SVGAGI. In DNA form, the CDR3 reads TGTGCCAGCAGTTACGACCGCGGAACCTACGAGCAGTACTTC. Protein: CASSYDRGTYEQYF.

The chain uses TRBV18 and TRBJ1-6; D is undetermined. The germline CDR1 and CDR2 sequences are KGHSH and LQKENI. The germline V and J ends were trimmed by 5 bases and 0 bases, with 5 bases remaining between them. The CDR3 sequence is 14 residues long. CDR3 region: CASSSSSYNSPLHF. CDR3 coding DNA: TGTGCCAGCTCATCGAGCTCCTATAATTCACCCCTCCACTTT.

The chain employs TRBV14 and TRBJ2-3, with D possibly being TRBD1 (6 bases). Germline-derived CDR1 and CDR2 are SGHDN and FVKESK. Trimming pared 1 base from V and 0 bases from J, leaving 8 bases between. The CDR3 has 15 amino acids. For the CDR3, the DNA is TGTGCCAGCAGCCAAGGACAGGTCAGCACAGATACGCAGTATTTT. Translation gives CASSQGQVSTDTQYF.

This clone was recorded only once. The chain combines TRBV5-1 with TRBJ2-1, with 7 positions matching TRBD2. Unmatched junction bases numbered 6, after V lost 4 bases and J lost 8 bases. Germline CDR1 is SGHRS and CDR2 is YFSETQ. The CDR3 covers 13 residues. CDR3 sequence (DNA): TGCGCCAGCAGCCGGGTGGGGGGGGATGAGCAGTTCTTC. It encodes CASSRVGGDEQFF.

The CDR3 region has the DNA TGCGCCAGCAGCCAACCGGGGTACGGCTACACCTTC. It is translated as CASSQPGYGYTF. The rearrangement uses TRBV4-1 and TRBJ1-2; D not certain. This CDR3 has 12 residues. In germline, CDR1 is MGHRA, CDR2 YSYEKL. V was clipped by 2 bases and J by 8 bases, with 9 bases between them.

This rearrangement joins TRBV18 to TRBJ1-5; D possibly corresponds to TRBD1 (5 bases). This CDR3 region has 14 residues. Per germline, CDR1 KGHSH and CDR2 LQKENI. V gave up 2 bases and J gave up 6 bases, with 11 bases separating them. Here the CDR3 reads CASSPVGVGQPQHF. The CDR3 DNA reads as TGTGCCAGCTCACCAGTAGGGGTTGGTCAGCCCCAGCATTTT.

This clone was seen a handful of times. This chain joins TRBV19 and TRBJ2-2; 15 nucleotides line up with TRBD2. Germline CDR1 and CDR2: LNHDA and SQIVND (reference sequence). Unmatched junction bases numbered 11, after V lost 5 bases and J lost 4 bases. The CDR3 is 19 amino acids. Here the CDR3 DNA reads TGTGCCAGTAGTTCGACGGGACTAGCGGGAGGTTCCGGCACCGGGGAGCTGTTTTTT. Amino acid sequence: CASSSTGLAGGSGTGELFF.

The rearrangement links TRBV27 to TRBJ2-1, with D possibly matching TRBD2 (6 bases). The germline V and J ends were trimmed by 1 base and 3 bases, with 13 bases remaining between them. From germline, CDR1 is MNHEY and CDR2 SMNVEV (reference sequence). The CDR3 is made up of 16 amino acids. The CDR3 sequence: CASSLFGSGDYNEQFF. CDR3 coding DNA: TGTGCCAGCAGTTTATTTGGTAGCGGTGACTACAATGAGCAGTTCTTC.

The table lists this clone with a count of one. J is TRBJ1-4 and V is TRBV9; the D gene is possibly TRBD1 (6 bases). The V gene lost 3 bases and the J gene lost 5 bases, with 14 bases spanning the gap. Per germline, CDR1 SGDLS and CDR2 YYNGEE. The CDR3 runs 15 residues. CDR3 DNA: TGTGCCAGCAGCGGGGCAGGGGCCTCAAATGAAAAACTGTTTTTT. Translation gives CASSGAGASNEKLFF.

The chain has TRBV28 and TRBJ2-7; 9 bases agree with TRBD1. Unmatched junction bases numbered 5, after V lost 4 bases and J lost 4 bases. The CDR3 covers 14 residues. The germline V gene encodes CDR1 MDHEN and CDR2 SYDVKM. The CDR3 region is CASSYTGGSYEQYF. The DNA of the CDR3 is TGTGCCAGCAGTTATACAGGGGGCTCATACGAGCAGTACTTC.

Only a few counts were recorded for this clone. This chain joins TRBV5-5 and TRBJ2-5; TRBD2 aligns across 16 bases. V shed 4 bases and J 2 bases; nucleotides not matched to a gene: 8. There are 18 residues in the CDR3. Per germline, CDR1 SGHKS and CDR2 YYEKEE (reference sequence). The CDR3 DNA reads as TGTGCCAGCAGCAAGGGACTAGCGGGGGGGCCGTGGCAAGAGACCCAGTACTTC. It encodes CASSKGLAGGPWQETQYF.

The V gene is TRBV5-1, the J gene TRBJ2-2, with 7 nucleotides matching TRBD1. In germline, CDR1 is SGHRS, CDR2 YFSETQ. Trimming took 3 bases from V and 7 from J; bases not matched to a gene: 3. The CDR3 length is 13 residues. CDR3 in DNA: TGCGCCAGCAGCTATGACAGGGTCGGGGAGCTGTTTTTT. It encodes CASSYDRVGELFF.

This chain joins TRBV6-1 and TRBJ1-2; tentative D call: TRBD1 (5 bases). The CDR3 spans 13 residues. The V end was cut by 2 bases, the J end by 6 bases, with 10 bases between. Germline V gives CDR1 MNHNS, CDR2 SASEGT. CDR3 in amino acids: CASSEQGLDGYTF. The CDR3 DNA follows: TGTGCCAGCAGTGAACAGGGTTTAGATGGCTACACCTTC.

This chain connects TRBV28 to TRBJ1-5; 9 positions match TRBD1. The germline V gene has CDR1 MDHEN and CDR2 SYDVKM. The CDR3 spans 18 residues. V lost 5 bases, J lost 2 bases, and 13 bases stayed unmatched. This chain's CDR3 is CASSPLERQGDGNQPQHF. CDR3 bases: TGTGCCAGCAGTCCTTTGGAGAGACAGGGGGATGGCAATCAGCCCCAGCATTTT.

This sequence joins TRBV2 and TRBJ1-5; D gene uncertain. The CDR3 spans 12 residues. Trimming took 6 bases from V and 5 from J, leaving 8 bases between them. In germline, CDR1 is SNHLY, CDR2 FYNNEI. Here the CDR3 DNA reads TGTGCCAGCAGCGCAGACTATCAGCCCCAGCATTTT. Translated, it gives CASSADYQPQHF.

This clone was observed once. The chain couples TRBV6-1 to TRBJ1-2; D is perhaps TRBD1 (6 bases). Trimming took 4 bases from V and 8 from J, leaving 11 bases between them. Looked up from germline, CDR1 is MNHNS and CDR2 is SASEGT. The CDR3 covers 12 residues. The CDR3 spells CASSADRGGYTF. The CDR3 bases are TGTGCCAGCAGTGCGGACAGAGGGGGCTACACCTTC.

The chain combines TRBV28 with TRBJ2-1; TRBD2 agrees at 8 bases. V shed 1 base and J 0 bases; nucleotides not matched to a gene: 5. The length of the CDR3 is 17 residues. Germline V lookup: CDR1 MDHEN, CDR2 SYDVKM. CDR3 DNA sequence: TGTGCCAGCAGTTTATTGAGCGGGAGCGTCTCCTACAATGAGCAGTTCTTC. Encoded protein: CASSLLSGSVSYNEQFF.

The CDR3 coding sequence is TGTGCCAGCAGCCCCGGACAGAATGAAAAACTGTTTTTT. Amino acids: CASSPGQNEKLFF. J is TRBJ1-4 and V is TRBV28, with a possible D match to TRBD1 (6 bases). This CDR3 contains 13 residues. The ends were cut back, 6 bases at V and 5 bases at J, with 10 bases in the middle. Looked up from germline, CDR1 is MDHEN and CDR2 is SYDVKM. The entire variable domain, with the rest obtained from reference TRBV28 and TRBJ1-4, is as follows: DVKVTQSSRYLVKRTGEKVFLECVQDMDHENMFWYRQDPGLGLRLIYFSYDVKMKEKGDIPEGYSVSREKKERFSLILESASTNQTSMYLCASSPGQNEKLFFGSGTQLSVL.

The chain has TRBV5-8 and TRBJ2-1, with TRBD2 matching over 9 bases. CDR1 and CDR2 from the germline V gene are SGHTS and YDEGEE. This CDR3 has 15 amino acids. V lost 4 bases, J lost 7 bases, and 9 bases stayed unmatched. The CDR3 nucleotides are TGTGCCAGCAGCCCCAGCGGGGGGACGGTTAATGAGCAGTTCTTC. Translation gives CASSPSGGTVNEQFF.

This clone was counted a few times. In DNA form, the CDR3 reads TGCGCCAGCAGTGAGGCTAGCGGGAGGGCCTTGCAGTACTTC. Amino acids: CASSEASGRALQYF. The J gene is TRBJ2-7, the V gene TRBV10-1; 12 bases align to TRBD2. The CDR3 extends over 14 amino acids. Germline assignment: CDR1 WNHNN and CDR2 SYGVQD (reference sequence). Trimming cost V 2 bases and J 9 bases; bases outside gene matches: 5.

The rearrangement joins TRBV27 to TRBJ2-1; 7 nucleotides align to TRBD1. V lost 3 bases and J lost 7; bases outside the gene matches: 9. In germline, CDR1 is MNHEY, CDR2 SMNVEV (reference sequence). This CDR3 contains 15 residues. The CDR3 loop is CASSFFDRVRNEQFF. CDR3 sequence (DNA): TGTGCCAGCAGTTTTTTTGACAGGGTCAGGAATGAGCAGTTCTTC.

The chain employs TRBV10-3 and TRBJ2-7; 9 positions match TRBD1. V was pared by 7 bases and J by 3 bases, with 7 bases of the junction left unmatched. This CDR3 contains 14 residues. Germline CDR1 is ENHRY and CDR2 is SYGVKD. CDR3 in DNA: TGTGCCATCAAACGACAGGGGGATGGCTACGAGCAGTACTTC. Encoded protein: CAIKRQGDGYEQYF.

Here the CDR3 reads CASSLVAGGEQFF. DNA of the CDR3: TGTGCCAGCAGCTTAGTTGCGGGAGGTGAGCAGTTCTTC. The chain uses TRBV7-8 and TRBJ2-1; TRBD2 matches 8 bases. The germline CDR1 and CDR2 sequences are SGHVS and FQNEAQ. The trim removed 1 base at V and 9 bases at J, leaving 2 bases unmatched. This CDR3 has 13 residues.

The chain joins TRBV27 to TRBJ1-5; 7 bases match TRBD1. The length of the CDR3 is 14 residues. The V gene's germline CDR1 is MNHEY and CDR2 SMNVEV (reference sequence). V was clipped by 4 bases and J by 5 bases; unmatched bases: 5. The CDR3 DNA is TGTGCCAGCAGTTACGCAGGGGGAGATCAGCCCCAGCATTTT. Translated, it gives CASSYAGGDQPQHF.

The V gene is TRBV7-2, the J gene TRBJ2-4, with 8 bases identical to TRBD1. The CDR3 extends over 16 amino acids. The V and J ends lost 3 bases and 2 bases, in that order; junction bases with no gene match: 6. Germline lookup yields CDR1 SGHTA and CDR2 FQGNSA. In DNA form, the CDR3 reads TGTGCCAGCAGCTTGGGGACAGGCACACCCAAAAACATTCAGTACTTC. This codes for CASSLGTGTPKNIQYF.

This sequence joins TRBV6-4 and TRBJ2-7, with TRBD1 identical over 9 bases. Trimming at V came to 4 bases and at J to 4 bases, leaving 11 bases not matched to a gene. This CDR3 is built from 16 residues. Germline assignment: CDR1 MRHNA and CDR2 SNTAGT. For the CDR3, the DNA is TGTGCCAGCAGTGGACCGGGACAGGGTATTTCGTACGAGCAGTACTTC. Translation gives CASSGPGQGISYEQYF.

This clone was observed once. V usage is TRBV10-3 and J usage is TRBJ2-1, with D maybe TRBD2 (6 bases). V was clipped by 6 bases and J by 3 bases, with 15 bases between them. The CDR3 covers 15 residues. Germline V gene lookup returns CDR1 ENHRY and CDR2 SYGVKD. The CDR3 region has the DNA TGTGCCATCAGATTAGATTCCGGGAGCTACAATGAGCAGTTCTTC. Translated: CAIRLDSGSYNEQFF.

The CDR3 sequence is CASRMGLTYNEQFF. Written as DNA, the CDR3 is TGTGCCAGCAGAATGGGACTTACCTACAATGAGCAGTTCTTC. The chain carries TRBV27 and TRBJ2-1; D may be TRBD2 (6 bases). Trimming stripped 6 bases from V and 2 bases from J, with 11 bases between. CDR3 length: 14 residues. Germline V CDR1 and CDR2: MNHEY, SMNVEV (reference sequence).

The rearrangement joins TRBV5-4 to TRBJ2-1; TRBD2 matches at 8 bases. With 5 bases clipped from V and 15 bases from J, the junction kept 10 bases outside the gene matches. The germline CDR1 and CDR2 sequences are SGHNT and YYREEE (reference sequence). There are 12 residues in the CDR3. The CDR3 protein is CASSIQTSAPFF. CDR3 sequence (DNA): TGTGCCAGCAGTATTCAGACTAGCGCGCCGTTCTTC.

The rearrangement links TRBV5-8 to TRBJ1-5, with D hard to call. CDR1 and CDR2 from the germline V gene are SGHTS and YDEGEE. The CDR3 sequence is 19 residues long. Between the trimmed V and J ends, which lost 0 bases and 0 bases, there was a span of 19 bases. Here the CDR3 reads CASSLVVGSGFYSNQPQHF. CDR3 coding DNA: TGTGCCAGCAGCTTGGTGGTTGGGTCGGGGTTTTATAGCAATCAGCCCCAGCATTTT. Using reference TRBV5-8 and TRBJ1-5 for the parts outside the CDR3, the full variable domain is EAGVTQSPTHLIKTRGQQATLRCSPISGHTSVYWYQQALGLGLQFLLWYDEGEERNRGNFPPRFSGRQFPNYSSELNVNALELEDSALYLCASSLVVGSGFYSNQPQHFGDGTRLSIL.

This chain links TRBV28 with TRBJ1-3; D is ambiguous. V gave up 2 bases and J gave up 4 bases, with 12 bases separating them. This CDR3 region has 15 residues. In germline, CDR1 is MDHEN, CDR2 SYDVKM. The CDR3 region is CASSLPGSVGNTIYF. Written as DNA, the CDR3 is TGTGCCAGCAGTTTACCGGGTTCAGTGGGAAACACCATATATTTT. The variable domain in full, with the rest retrieved from reference TRBV28 and TRBJ1-3, is DVKVTQSSRYLVKRTGEKVFLECVQDMDHENMFWYRQDPGLGLRLIYFSYDVKMKEKGDIPEGYSVSREKKERFSLILESASTNQTSMYLCASSLPGSVGNTIYFGEGSWLTVV.